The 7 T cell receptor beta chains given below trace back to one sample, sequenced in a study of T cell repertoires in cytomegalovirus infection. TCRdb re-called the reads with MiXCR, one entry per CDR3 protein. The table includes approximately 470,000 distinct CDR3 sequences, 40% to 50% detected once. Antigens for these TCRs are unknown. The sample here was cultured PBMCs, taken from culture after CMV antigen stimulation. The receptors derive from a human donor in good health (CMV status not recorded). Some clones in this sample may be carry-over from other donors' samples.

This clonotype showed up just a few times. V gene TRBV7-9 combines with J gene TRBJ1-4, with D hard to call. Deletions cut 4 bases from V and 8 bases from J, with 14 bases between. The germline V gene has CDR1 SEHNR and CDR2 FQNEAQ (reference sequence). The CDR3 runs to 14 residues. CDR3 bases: TGTGCCAGCAGCTCGACTGAGATTGGCGAAAAACTGTTTTTT. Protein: CASSSTEIGEKLFF. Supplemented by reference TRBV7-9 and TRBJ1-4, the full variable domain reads DTGVSQNPRHKITKRGQNVTFRCDPISEHNRLYWYRQTLGQGPEFLTYFQNEAQLEKSRLLSDRFSAERPKGSFSTLEIQRTEQGDSAMYLCASSSTEIGEKLFFGSGTQLSVL.

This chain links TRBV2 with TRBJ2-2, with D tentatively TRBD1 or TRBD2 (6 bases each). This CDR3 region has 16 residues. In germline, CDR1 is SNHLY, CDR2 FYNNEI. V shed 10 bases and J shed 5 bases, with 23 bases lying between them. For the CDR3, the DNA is TGTGCCAACAGGGACTTACACCACGAAAAAACCGGGGAGCTGTTTTTT. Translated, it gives CANRDLHHEKTGELFF.

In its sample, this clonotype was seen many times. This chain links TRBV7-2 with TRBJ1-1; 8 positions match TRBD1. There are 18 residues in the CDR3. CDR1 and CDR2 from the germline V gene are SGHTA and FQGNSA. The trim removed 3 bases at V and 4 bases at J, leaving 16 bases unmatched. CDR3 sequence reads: CASSFTAIQGGIGTEAFF. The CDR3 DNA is TGTGCCAGCAGCTTTACCGCTATACAGGGGGGAATTGGCACTGAAGCTTTCTTT.

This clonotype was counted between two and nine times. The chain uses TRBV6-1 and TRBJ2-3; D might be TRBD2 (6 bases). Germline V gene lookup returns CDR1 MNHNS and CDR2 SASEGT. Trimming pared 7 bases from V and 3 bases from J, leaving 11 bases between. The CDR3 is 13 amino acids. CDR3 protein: CASNVAGTDTQYF. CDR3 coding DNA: TGTGCCAGCAATGTTGCGGGGACAGATACGCAGTATTTT.

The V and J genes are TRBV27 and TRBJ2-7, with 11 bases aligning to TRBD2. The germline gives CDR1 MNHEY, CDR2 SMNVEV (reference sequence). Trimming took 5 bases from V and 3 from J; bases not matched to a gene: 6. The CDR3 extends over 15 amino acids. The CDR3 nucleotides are TGTGCCAGCAGTGAGACGACTAGCGGGATCTACGAGCAGTACTTC. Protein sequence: CASSETTSGIYEQYF.

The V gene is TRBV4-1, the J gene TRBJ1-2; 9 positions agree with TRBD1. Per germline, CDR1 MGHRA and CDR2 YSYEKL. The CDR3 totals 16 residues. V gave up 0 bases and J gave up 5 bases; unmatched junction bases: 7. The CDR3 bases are TGCGCCAGCAGCCAAGATCTCTTGGACAGGGGATATGGCTACACCTTC. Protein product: CASSQDLLDRGYGYTF.

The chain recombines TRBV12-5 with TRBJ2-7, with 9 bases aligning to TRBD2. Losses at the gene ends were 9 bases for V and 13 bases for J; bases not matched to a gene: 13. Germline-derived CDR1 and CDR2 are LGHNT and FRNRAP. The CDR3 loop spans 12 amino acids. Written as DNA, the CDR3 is TGTGCTAGCTCCGGAGACCTGGGACTAGCTTACTTC. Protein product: CASSGDLGLAYF.